Listed below are T cell receptor beta chains from one sample, sequenced in a study of blood T cell repertoires in COVID-19. Only in-frame clones appear in the TCRdb table, and some are missing; sequencing was by immunoSEQ multiplex PCR. The sample includes 200,000 to 250,000 clones, around four fifths seen only once; the top ten take approximately 2.6%. Sequenced: peripheral blood. Every receptor here comes from a woman aged 70 to 79 with active or convalescent COVID-19. Each CDR3 is given with its conserved first and last residue. Each record gives: clone size, V gene, J gene, CDR3 length, D gene, CDR3 DNA, CDR3 protein. D genes are given only for firm matches. A row's size may be missing; if present it is once, few, many or a size class.

>-|TRBV12-3/TRBV12-4|TRBJ1-4|13|-
TGTGCCACCAAAGGGGCCGTTTACGAAAAACTGTTTTTT
CATKGAVYEKLFF
>-|TRBV9|TRBJ1-3|17|-
TGTGCCAGCAGCGTAGAACCCCATCGAAGCGGGGGAAACACCATATATTTT
CASSVEPHRSGGNTIYF
>-|TRBV5-1|TRBJ1-4|15|TRBD1
TGCGCCAGCACCGCTACCGGGACAGGGAGTGAAAAACTGTTTTTT
CASTATGTGSEKLFF
>-|TRBV6-1|TRBJ1-3|13|-
TGTGCCAGCAGTGAATCAGGTGGAAACACCATATATTTT
CASSESGGNTIYF
>-|TRBV5-4|TRBJ1-2|15|-
TGTGCCAGCAGCCCCATTCCGGACAGCAGCTATGGCTACACCTTC
CASSPIPDSSYGYTF
>-|TRBV5-8|TRBJ2-2|15|TRBD1
TGTGCCAGCAGCCCAGGGACAGTAAACACCGGGGAGCTGTTTTTT
CASSPGTVNTGELFF
>-|TRBV11-2|TRBJ2-7|14|-
TGTGCCAGCAGCTTACAGTCTAGCGACTACGAGCAGTACTTC
CASSLQSSDYEQYF
>-|TRBV12-3/TRBV12-4|TRBJ1-3|13|-
TGTGCCAGCAGACCAGCCGGGGGGAACACCATATATTTT
CASRPAGGNTIYF
>few|TRBV2|TRBJ2-7|12|TRBD1
TGTGCCAGCAGGAGGGACAGCCACGAGCAGTACTTC
CASRRDSHEQYF
>-|TRBV3-1/TRBV3-2|TRBJ2-3|16|-
TGTGCCAGCAGCCAAGCCGAGCGGGCCTGCACAGATACGCAGTATTTT
CASSQAERACTDTQYF
>-|TRBV2|TRBJ2-1|16|TRBD2
TGTGCCAGCACCACTCCACTAGCGTGGGGGGGCAATGAGCAGTTCTTC
CASTTPLAWGGNEQFF
>-|TRBV28|TRBJ2-7|16|-
TGTGCCAGCAGTCCCTACCCCGGGGGGCTCTCGGACGAGCAGTACTTC
CASSPYPGGLSDEQYF
>-|TRBV7-9|TRBJ1-1|12|TRBD1
TGTGCCAGCAGCGGGACAGAGGGTGAAGCTTTCTTT
CASSGTEGEAFF
>-|TRBV7-9|TRBJ2-1|14|-
TGTGCCAGCAGCTTCGGGTCGCAACTAAGTGAGCAGTTCTTC
CASSFGSQLSEQFF
>-|TRBV30|TRBJ2-5|13|-
TGTGCCTGGTCGACAGGTAACCAAGAGACCCAGTACTTC
CAWSTGNQETQYF
>-|TRBV3-1/TRBV3-2|TRBJ2-5|14|-
TGTGCCAGCAGCCAAGACAGGGGCTGGGAGACCCAGTACTTC
CASSQDRGWETQYF
>-|TRBV28|TRBJ2-5|14|-
TGTGCCAGCAGTTTGCAGGGGGGTCAAGAGACCCAGTACTTC
CASSLQGGQETQYF
>-|TRBV28|TRBJ2-3|14|-
TGTGCCAGCAGTCTAGGCCTCCCCACAGATACGCAGTATTTT
CASSLGLPTDTQYF
>-|TRBV18|TRBJ1-1|17|TRBD1
TGTGCCAGCTCACCAAGGCAGGGGGCCGTCCCGAACACTGAAGCTTTCTTT
CASSPRQGAVPNTEAFF
>-|TRBV6-2/TRBV6-3|TRBJ2-1|16|TRBD2
TGTGCCAGCAGTTACAGTCCGGGGGGGGCCTACAATGAGCAGTTCTTC
CASSYSPGGAYNEQFF
>-|TRBV7-3|TRBJ1-1|14|-
TGTGCCAGCAGCTTCGGGGGGCGGAATACTGAAGCTTTCTTT
CASSFGGRNTEAFF
>-|TRBV7-9|TRBJ2-7|14|-
TGTGCCAGCAGCTGGGGGGACAGAAAATACGAGCAGTACTTC
CASSWGDRKYEQYF
>-|TRBV27|TRBJ2-7|14|TRBD2
TGTGCCAGCAGCCGACCGGGAGGGAAGGGCGAGCAGTACTTC
CASSRPGGKGEQYF
>-|TRBV18|TRBJ2-2|17|TRBD2
TGTGCCAGCTCACCACTAACTAGCGGACCGAACACCGGGGAGCTGTTTTTT
CASSPLTSGPNTGELFF
>-|TRBV29-1|TRBJ2-5|14|-
TGCAGCGTTGAAGAGAGGGGGGGCCAAGAGACCCAGTACTTC
CSVEERGGQETQYF
>-|TRBV5-1|TRBJ1-1|14|TRBD1
TGCGCCAGCAGCCCGACAGGGCTAGAGGCTGAAGCTTTCTTT
CASSPTGLEAEAFF
>few|TRBV7-2|TRBJ1-2|14|TRBD1
TGTGCCAGCAGCTCCTGGACAGGGGATAACGGCTACACCTTC
CASSSWTGDNGYTF
>-|TRBV18|TRBJ1-3|15|-
TGTGCCAGCTCACTGCACTGGGAGACTGGAAACACCATATATTTT
CASSLHWETGNTIYF
>once|TRBV18|TRBJ1-5|15|-
TGTGCCAGCTCACCACTCTCGGGGAGCAATCAGCCCCAGCATTTT
CASSPLSGSNQPQHF
>-|TRBV5-1|TRBJ2-1|14|-
TGCGCCAGCAGCTTGGAAGCTAGTTACAATGAGCAGTTCTTC
CASSLEASYNEQFF
>-|TRBV2|TRBJ2-1|14|-
TGTGCCAGCAGGGTCGAGTCCCTAGTTGGTGAGCAGTTCTTC
CASRVESLVGEQFF